This entry is about one TCR beta chain. The data stem from a study of neurological immune-mediated disorders. From the 5' RACE reads, TCRdb called clonotypes with MiXCR, one entry per CDR3 protein. Here the sample spans around 40,000 distinct CDR3 sequences, roughly an eighth being singletons. There are 13 residues in the CDR3. The germline CDR1 and CDR2 sequences are SGHAT and FQNNGV. V was pared by 7 bases and J by 3 bases, with 9 bases between. The sequenced material came from PBMCs. The TCR comes from a female donor in good health. The chain recombines TRBV11-2 with TRBJ2-2, with D unresolved. The CDR3 spells CASTPQDTGELFF. As DNA, the CDR3 is TGTGCCAGCACCCCCCAAGACACCGGGGAGCTGTTTTTT.